Following are 32 T cell receptor beta chains from one sample sequenced in a study of blood T cell repertoires in COVID-19. Assay used: immunoSEQ multiplex PCR; TCRdb lists only in-frame clones, some missing. This repertoire shows about 210,000 clones, 83% found once; its top ten account for 2% to 3%. The specimen was peripheral blood. All receptors come from a middle-aged woman with active or convalescent COVID-19.

V and J are TRBV5-1 and TRBJ1-4; no clear D. This CDR3 has 14 residues. Trimming took 7 bases from V and 0 from J, leaving 10 bases between them. Germline-derived CDR1 and CDR2 are SGHRS and YFSETQ. The CDR3 DNA sequence: TGCGCCAGCCGCAGAGCGTCAACTAATGAAAAACTGTTTTTT. Its translation is CASRRASTNEKLFF.

This clone has only a few counts. The gene calls are TRBV11-2 and TRBJ2-1, with 14 bases that match TRBD2. This CDR3 comprises 16 residues. Germline CDR1 reads SGHAT; CDR2 reads FQNNGV. V shed 7 bases, J shed 1 base, and the junction held 3 bases outside the gene matches. CDR3 DNA sequence: TGTGCCAGCAAAGGGACTAGCGGGAGTTCCTACAATGAGCAGTTCTTC. It is translated as CASKGTSGSSYNEQFF.

This clone has more than one count but fewer than ten. The chain combines TRBV6-5 with TRBJ2-3; maybe TRBD1 (5 bases). The CDR3 has 14 residues. V gave up 7 bases and J gave up 5 bases, with 16 bases separating them. Germline V gene data show CDR1 as MNHEY and CDR2 as SVGAGI. CDR3 nucleotide sequence: TGTGCCAGCACCCTAGGGGTAGGTCAAGATACGCAGTATTTT. This translates into CASTLGVGQDTQYF.

V and J are TRBV12-3 or TRBV12-4 and TRBJ2-7; the match to TRBD1 covers 8 bases. This CDR3 has 12 residues. V gave up 6 bases and J gave up 7 bases; unmatched junction bases: 5. For the CDR3, the DNA is TGTGCCAGCAGCCAGGACAGGGATGAGCAGTACTTC. Residues: CASSQDRDEQYF.

This clone was counted once. The chain has TRBV24-1 and TRBJ2-3; 14 bases match TRBD2. The CDR3 has 17 amino acids. Germline assignment: CDR1 KGHDR and CDR2 SFDVKD. Unmatched junction bases numbered 5, after V lost 4 bases and J lost 3 bases. The CDR3 sequence: CATSDRTSGGKTDTQYF. For the CDR3, the DNA is TGTGCCACCAGTGACCGGACTAGCGGGGGGAAGACAGATACGCAGTATTTT.

This clone was counted a single time. The chain joins TRBV3-1 (or the pseudogene TRBV3-2) to TRBJ2-3; TRBD1 matches 7 bases. The germline V gene has CDR1 LGHDT and CDR2 YNNKEL (reference sequence). There are 15 residues in the CDR3. Losses at the gene ends were 1 base for V and 5 bases for J; bases not matched to a gene: 6. The CDR3 here is CASSQGPGGKDTQYF. The CDR3 region has the DNA TGTGCCAGCAGCCAAGGTCCAGGGGGTAAAGATACGCAGTATTTT.

The V call is TRBV5-3, the J call TRBJ1-5; 8 bases map to TRBD1. TRBV5-3 is filed as an ORF, its function uncertain. CDR3 size: 14 residues. The trim removed 4 bases at V and 7 bases at J, leaving 7 bases unmatched. Written as DNA, the CDR3 is TGTGCCAGAAGCCCGGGACAGGTGGGGCAGCCCCAGCATTTT. As protein: CARSPGQVGQPQHF.

This chain joins TRBV2 and TRBJ2-6, with 9 nucleotides matching TRBD1. This CDR3 has 18 amino acids. With 6 bases clipped from V and 1 base from J, the junction kept 10 bases outside the gene matches. From germline, CDR1 is SNHLY and CDR2 FYNNEI. The CDR3, as DNA: TGTGCCAGCAGGGGGGACAGGGCGTCCTTTTCTGGGGCCAACGTCCTGACTTTC. This encodes CASRGDRASFSGANVLTF.

The rearrangement uses TRBV5-1 and TRBJ2-7, with 8 bases fitting TRBD1. The CDR3 loop spans 17 amino acids. Germline-derived CDR1 and CDR2 are SGHRS and YFSETQ. With 1 base clipped from V and 3 bases from J, the junction kept 12 bases outside the gene matches. CDR3 protein: CASSLRGQDPRGYEQYF. The CDR3 nucleotides read TGCGCCAGCAGCTTGAGGGGACAGGACCCGAGAGGCTACGAGCAGTACTTC. Full variable domain (outside the CDR3, taken from reference TRBV5-1 and TRBJ2-7): KAGVTQTPRYLIKTRGQQVTLSCSPISGHRSVSWYQQTPGQGLQFLFEYFSETQRNKGNFPGRFSGRQFSNSRSEMNVSTLELGDSALYLCASSLRGQDPRGYEQYFGPGTRLTVT.

This rearrangement joins TRBV7-8 to TRBJ1-1; 7 bases align to TRBD1. CDR1 SGHVS and CDR2 FQNEAQ come from the germline V gene. V trimming: 4 bases; J trimming: 0 bases; junction bases outside the gene matches: 8. CDR3 length equals 16 residues. The CDR3 loop is CASSSNRGGMNTEAFF. In nucleotides, the CDR3 is TGTGCCAGCAGCTCAAACAGGGGAGGTATGAACACTGAAGCTTTCTTT.

This clone was picked up one time. The V gene is TRBV5-4, the J gene TRBJ1-2; 10 nucleotides line up with TRBD1. This CDR3 region has 14 residues. Germline CDR1 and CDR2: SGHNT and YYREEE (reference sequence). J was trimmed by 7 bases and V by 4 bases; bases with no gene match: 7. The CDR3 coding sequence is TGTGCCAGCAGCCCGACAGGGGGCGCGGGTGGCTACACCTTC. Translating it yields CASSPTGGAGGYTF. The full variable domain, its missing parts supplied by reference TRBV5-4 and TRBJ1-2, is ETGVTQSPTHLIKTRGQQVTLRCSSQSGHNTVSWYQQALGQGPQFIFQYYREEENGRGNFPPRFSGLQFPNYSSELNVNALELDDSALYLCASSPTGGAGGYTFGSGTRLTVV.

This clone was counted only a few times. V usage is TRBV3-1 (or the pseudogene TRBV3-2) and J usage is TRBJ1-5; D might be TRBD1 (5 bases). Trimming took off 6 bases at V and 3 bases at J, with 15 bases between the two ends. CDR1 and CDR2 (germline): LGHDT, YNNKEL (reference sequence). This CDR3 region has 15 residues. Written as DNA, the CDR3 is TGTGCCAGCAGACTAACCGACAGATACAATCAGCCCCAGCATTTT. This gives the protein CASRLTDRYNQPQHF.

V and J are TRBV7-3 and TRBJ2-7, with D maybe TRBD2 (7 bases). This CDR3 has 16 amino acids. Germline CDR1 is SGHTA and CDR2 is FQGTGA. V lost 5 bases to trimming and J lost 0 bases, with 17 bases between them. The CDR3 DNA follows: TGTGCCAGCAGCCCTGATGCCGGGGGGCTCTCCTACGAGCAGTACTTC. Protein product: CASSPDAGGLSYEQYF.

This chain links TRBV10-3 with TRBJ2-3, with 7 bases identical to TRBD1. Trimming cost V 3 bases and J 3 bases; bases outside gene matches: 3. This CDR3 is 14 amino acids long. Germline lookup yields CDR1 ENHRY and CDR2 SYGVKD. The CDR3 region is CAISDPGQTDTQYF. Written as DNA, the CDR3 is TGTGCCATCAGTGACCCGGGACAGACAGATACGCAGTATTTT.

The chain joins TRBV5-6 to TRBJ1-5, with D possibly TRBD1 on 6 matching bases. V lost 1 base and J lost 6, with 14 bases in between. Germline-derived CDR1 and CDR2 are SGHDT and YYEEEE. The CDR3 length is 15 residues. CDR3 residues: CASSLTGLGGQPQHF. The CDR3 nucleotides read TGTGCCAGCAGCTTGACAGGGTTGGGCGGTCAGCCCCAGCATTTT. The entire variable domain, with the rest obtained from reference TRBV5-6 and TRBJ1-5, is as follows: DAGVTQSPTHLIKTRGQQVTLRCSPKSGHDTVSWYQQALGQGPQFIFQYYEEEERQRGNFPDRFSGHQFPNYSSELNVNALLLGDSALYLCASSLTGLGGQPQHFGDGTRLSIL.

This rearrangement joins TRBV27 to TRBJ2-1; 8 bases fit TRBD2. Trimming removed 2 bases from V and 6 bases from J; junction bases left unmatched: 3. This CDR3 region has 14 residues. The germline V gene encodes CDR1 MNHEY and CDR2 SMNVEV (reference sequence). CDR3 DNA: TGTGCCAGCAGTTTACAGGCGGGGGGCAATGAGCAGTTCTTC. Its translation is CASSLQAGGNEQFF.

This rearrangement joins TRBV12-5 to TRBJ2-2; 7 bases match TRBD1. The germline CDR1 and CDR2 sequences are LGHNT and FRNRAP. J lost 9 bases, V lost 0 bases, and 7 bases had no gene match. The CDR3 loop spans 15 amino acids. CDR3 coding DNA: TGTGCTAGTGGTTTGGTAGGGGGCCGGTGGAGGGAGCTGTTTTTT. As protein: CASGLVGGRWRELFF.

The gene calls are TRBV6-2 or TRBV6-3 and TRBJ2-3, with D perhaps TRBD2 (6 bases). Trimming stripped 0 bases from V and 7 bases from J, with 11 bases between. CDR3 size: 14 residues. Germline values: CDR1 MNHEY, CDR2 SVGEGT. This chain's CDR3 is CASSYSTGENTQYF. As DNA, the CDR3 is TGTGCCAGCAGTTACTCTACGGGGGAAAATACGCAGTATTTT.

This sequence joins TRBV10-3 and TRBJ2-3; TRBD2 matches 8 bases. Germline CDR1 is ENHRY and CDR2 is SYGVKD. The CDR3 runs 15 residues. V shed 6 bases and J 2 bases; nucleotides not matched to a gene: 7. This CDR3 reads CAIRREGTITDTQYF. The CDR3, as DNA: TGTGCCATCAGACGGGAGGGGACGATCACAGATACGCAGTATTTT.

A few counts support this clone. The V call is TRBV18, the J call TRBJ1-1; TRBD1 aligns across 9 bases. Germline CDR1 KGHSH, CDR2 LQKENI. J gave up 5 bases and V 6 bases, and 7 bases lay outside the gene matches. CDR3 length: 14 residues. This CDR3 is CASSQTGGATEAFF. CDR3 coding DNA: TGTGCCAGCTCTCAGACAGGGGGTGCGACTGAAGCTTTCTTT.

The V gene is TRBV11-2, the J gene TRBJ2-7, with 9 bases identical to TRBD2. Germline V lookup: CDR1 SGHAT, CDR2 FQNNGV. This CDR3 has 16 amino acids. V lost 5 bases to trimming and J lost 4 bases; unmatched junction nucleotides: 12. The CDR3 loop is CASSRDAVSGGYEQYF. DNA for the CDR3: TGTGCCAGCAGCCGGGACGCTGTCAGCGGGGGGTACGAGCAGTACTTC. Full variable domain (remainder filled in from reference TRBV11-2 and TRBJ2-7): EAGVAQSPRYKIIEKRQSVAFWCNPISGHATLYWYQQILGQGPKLLIQFQNNGVVDDSQLPKDRFSAERLKGVDSTLKIQPAKLEDSAVYLCASSRDAVSGGYEQYFGPGTRLTVT.

This clone came up once. Written as DNA, the CDR3 is TGCGCCAGCAGGGATCGAGGAGCGAACACTGAAGCTTTCTTT. Its protein is CASRDRGANTEAFF. The chain joins TRBV5-1 to TRBJ1-1; D not certain. The CDR3 has 14 residues. Trimming took 5 bases from V and 1 from J, leaving 12 bases between them. Per germline, CDR1 SGHRS and CDR2 YFSETQ. Variable domain in full (rest from reference TRBV5-1 and TRBJ1-1): KAGVTQTPRYLIKTRGQQVTLSCSPISGHRSVSWYQQTPGQGLQFLFEYFSETQRNKGNFPGRFSGRQFSNSRSEMNVSTLELGDSALYLCASRDRGANTEAFFGQGTRLTVV.

The chain couples TRBV19 to TRBJ2-3; 12 nucleotides match TRBD1. V shed 5 bases and J 4 bases; nucleotides not matched to a gene: 1. Per the germline V gene, CDR1 is LNHDA and CDR2 is SQIVND (reference sequence). The CDR3 consists of 14 residues. CDR3 residues: CASSGTGGADTQYF. The CDR3 nucleotides are TGTGCCAGTAGTGGGACAGGGGGCGCAGATACGCAGTATTTT.

The chain has TRBV7-3 and TRBJ1-1; 8 bases map to TRBD1. The CDR3 has 13 residues. V lost 5 bases and J lost 9; bases outside the gene matches: 8. Germline V gives CDR1 SGHTA, CDR2 FQGTGA. CDR3 amino acids: CASSTGTGEKAFF. DNA of the CDR3: TGTGCCAGCAGCACCGGGACAGGAGAGAAAGCTTTCTTT.

The V and J genes are TRBV9 and TRBJ2-1; 8 bases are a match to TRBD1. Per germline, CDR1 SGDLS and CDR2 YYNGEE. Losses at the gene ends were 1 base for V and 8 bases for J; bases not matched to a gene: 8. The CDR3 extends over 15 amino acids. Written as DNA, the CDR3 is TGTGCCAGCAGCGTATACAGGGGGATTGTCGATGAGCAGTTCTTC. Protein product: CASSVYRGIVDEQFF.

This chain joins TRBV6-6 and TRBJ1-5; tentative D call: TRBD1 (6 bases). V was trimmed by 8 bases and J by 6 bases, leaving 20 bases between them. The CDR3 spans 15 residues. Looked up from germline, CDR1 is MNHNY and CDR2 is SVGAGI (reference sequence). The DNA for the CDR3 is TGTGCCAGCTCGCGGTTAACAGGGCCCGGTCAGCCCCAGCATTTT. It translates to CASSRLTGPGQPQHF.

The sample holds one count of this clone. V usage is TRBV7-9 and J usage is TRBJ2-5; weak D call: TRBD2 (5 bases). The germline gives CDR1 SEHNR, CDR2 FQNEAQ (reference sequence). Trimming removed 5 bases from V and 3 bases from J, with 16 bases in between. The CDR3 extends over 15 amino acids. CDR3 amino acids: CASSGVWVREETQYF. In DNA form, the CDR3 reads TGTGCCAGCAGCGGCGTTTGGGTGCGGGAAGAGACCCAGTACTTC.

V and J are TRBV29-1 and TRBJ1-2; tentative D call: TRBD1 (5 bases). Germline V gene lookup returns CDR1 SQVTM and CDR2 ANQGSEA. Trimming pared 4 bases from V and 8 bases from J, leaving 17 bases between. The CDR3 runs 13 residues. CDR3 sequence reads: CSVAPTDSSGYTF. CDR3 sequence (DNA): TGCAGCGTTGCCCCGACAGATTCTTCGGGCTACACCTTC.

This chain connects TRBV29-1 to TRBJ1-2; possible D gene TRBD1, 5 bases. The CDR3 runs to 12 residues. The germline CDR1 and CDR2 sequences are SQVTM and ANQGSEA. The V gene lost 7 bases and the J gene lost 7 bases, with 16 bases spanning the gap. The CDR3 protein is CSAPGGGGGYTF. CDR3 bases: TGCAGCGCCCCTGGGGGGGGTGGTGGCTACACCTTC.

This chain joins TRBV6-5 and TRBJ2-7, with 8 bases matching TRBD1. Germline values: CDR1 MNHEY, CDR2 SVGAGI. The CDR3 has 13 residues. V lost 5 bases and J lost 6; bases outside the gene matches: 6. The CDR3 loop is CASSRQGPSEQYF. DNA of the CDR3: TGTGCCAGCAGTAGACAGGGGCCGTCCGAGCAGTACTTC.

This chain links TRBV5-6 with TRBJ2-2, with a tentative D call TRBD2 (5 bases). The CDR3 consists of 15 residues. Germline CDR1 reads SGHDT; CDR2 reads YYEEEE. Trimming removed 1 base at V and 9 bases at J, with 16 bases between. CDR3 protein: CASSLSGVGPWELFF. For the CDR3, the DNA is TGTGCCAGCAGCTTGTCCGGGGTCGGACCGTGGGAGCTGTTTTTT.

This chain links TRBV13 with TRBJ2-5; tentative D call: TRBD1 (5 bases). CDR3 size: 14 residues. V lost 9 bases and J lost 1, with 15 bases in between. Germline CDR1 reads PRHDT; CDR2 reads FYEKMQ (reference sequence). This chain's CDR3 is CASTSLGLQETQYF. The CDR3, as DNA: TGTGCCAGTACTTCTTTGGGGCTCCAAGAGACCCAGTACTTC.